The present entry profiles one T cell receptor (beta chain) with its context. Its cognate antigen is unknown. The donors were adults (healthy and HIV-negative) with no recent acute infections or vaccinations. These data originate in a study of shared clonotypes between healthy human individuals. General study findings and limits: Donor scarcity curtailed the genetic and exposure-history diversity represented herein.

Assay: immunoSEQ multiplex PCR; the TCRdb copy retains only in-frame clones and omits some. The sample records around 430,000 clones, roughly three quarters being singletons. The germline V gene has CDR1 SEHNR and CDR2 FQNEAQ (reference sequence). With V trimmed by 4 bases and J by 4 bases, 11 bases remained unmatched. The CDR3 length is 16 residues. The receptor was derived from a woman aged 40 to 50 in good health. Some clones in this sample may be carry-over from other donors' samples. Source material: PBMCs. This chain connects TRBV7-9 to TRBJ2-5, with 8 bases identical to TRBD2. Here the CDR3 reads CASSSRGGLVVETQYF. The CDR3 nucleotides read TGTGCCAGCAGCTCCCGGGGGGGTCTGGTGGTAGAGACCCAGTACTTC.